This T cell receptor beta chain originates from a study of T-cell reconstitution after alpha-beta-depleted transplantation in children. Germline assignment: CDR1 SGHRS and CDR2 YFSETQ. V gave up 0 bases and J gave up 7 bases, with 16 bases separating them. This CDR3 has 15 amino acids. TCRbeta library construction was performed incorporating unique molecular identifiers. Each CDR3 protein gets one entry after TCRdb re-called the PCR reads with MiXCR. The sample includes approximately 510,000 distinct CDR3 sequences, approximately 20% of them seen just once. This TCR was sampled from a human donor who donated a stem cell graft to a child with acute lymphoblastic leukemia. This sample comprised PBMCs from the stem cell graft donor, obtained from the stem cell graft. The rearrangement joins TRBV5-1 to TRBJ1-2; D may be TRBD1 (5 bases). For the CDR3, the DNA is TGCGCCAGCAGCTTGGGGGACCTGGGCTACGGTGGCTACACCTTC. Translated: CASSLGDLGYGGYTF.